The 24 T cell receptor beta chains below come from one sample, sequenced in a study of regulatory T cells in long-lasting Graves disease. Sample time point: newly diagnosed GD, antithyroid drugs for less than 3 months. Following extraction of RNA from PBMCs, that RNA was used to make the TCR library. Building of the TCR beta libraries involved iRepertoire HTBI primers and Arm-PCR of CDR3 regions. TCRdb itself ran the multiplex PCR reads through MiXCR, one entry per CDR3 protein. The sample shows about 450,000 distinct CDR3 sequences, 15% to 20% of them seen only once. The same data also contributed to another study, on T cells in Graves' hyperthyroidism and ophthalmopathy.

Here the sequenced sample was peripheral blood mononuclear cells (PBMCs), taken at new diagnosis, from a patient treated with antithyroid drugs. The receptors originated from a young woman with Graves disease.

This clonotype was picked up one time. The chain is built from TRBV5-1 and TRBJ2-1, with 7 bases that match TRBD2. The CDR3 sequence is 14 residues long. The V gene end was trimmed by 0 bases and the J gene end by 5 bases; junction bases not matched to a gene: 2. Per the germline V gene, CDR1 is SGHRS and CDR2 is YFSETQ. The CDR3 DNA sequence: TGCGCCAGCAGCTTGGTGCTAGCGGACAATGAGCAGTTCTTC. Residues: CASSLVLADNEQFF.

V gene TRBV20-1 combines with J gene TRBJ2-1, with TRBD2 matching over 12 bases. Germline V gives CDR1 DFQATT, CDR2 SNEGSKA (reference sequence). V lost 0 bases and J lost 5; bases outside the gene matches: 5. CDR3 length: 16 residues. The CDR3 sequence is CSARDWTSGIHNEQFF. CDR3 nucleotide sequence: TGCAGTGCTAGAGATTGGACTAGCGGGATTCACAATGAGCAGTTCTTC.

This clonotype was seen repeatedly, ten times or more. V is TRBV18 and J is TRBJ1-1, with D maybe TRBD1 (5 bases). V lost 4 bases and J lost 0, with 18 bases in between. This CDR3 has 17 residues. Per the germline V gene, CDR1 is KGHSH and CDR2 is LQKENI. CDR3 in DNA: TGTGCCAGCTCACTTATGTTCGGGGACCTAGTGAACACTGAAGCTTTCTTT. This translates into CASSLMFGDLVNTEAFF.

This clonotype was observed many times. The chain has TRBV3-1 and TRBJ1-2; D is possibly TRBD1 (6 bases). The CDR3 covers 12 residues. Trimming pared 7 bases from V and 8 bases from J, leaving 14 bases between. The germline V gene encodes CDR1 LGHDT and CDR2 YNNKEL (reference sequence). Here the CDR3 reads CASTAGGPGYTF. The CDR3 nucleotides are TGTGCCAGCACCGCCGGGGGGCCAGGCTACACCTTC.

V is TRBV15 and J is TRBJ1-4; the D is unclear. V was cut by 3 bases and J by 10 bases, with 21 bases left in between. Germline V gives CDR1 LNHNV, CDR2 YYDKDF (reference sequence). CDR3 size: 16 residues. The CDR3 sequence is CATSSLAAGEAGKLFF. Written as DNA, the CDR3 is TGTGCCACCAGCAGCCTGGCAGCAGGCGAAGCGGGAAAACTGTTTTTT.

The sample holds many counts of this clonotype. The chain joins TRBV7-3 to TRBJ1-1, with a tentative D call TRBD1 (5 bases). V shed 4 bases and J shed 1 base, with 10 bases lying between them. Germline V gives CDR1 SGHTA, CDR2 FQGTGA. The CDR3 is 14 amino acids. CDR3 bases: TGTGCCAGCAGCTCCGCTGGACAGAACACTGAAGCTTTCTTT. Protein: CASSSAGQNTEAFF.

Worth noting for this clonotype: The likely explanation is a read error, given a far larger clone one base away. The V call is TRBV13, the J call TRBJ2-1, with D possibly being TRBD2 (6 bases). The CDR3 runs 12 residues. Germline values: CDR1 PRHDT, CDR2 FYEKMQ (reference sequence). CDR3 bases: TGTGCCGGCAGTGAGGAGGGAACTGTGCAGTTCTTC. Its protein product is CAGSEEGTVQFF.

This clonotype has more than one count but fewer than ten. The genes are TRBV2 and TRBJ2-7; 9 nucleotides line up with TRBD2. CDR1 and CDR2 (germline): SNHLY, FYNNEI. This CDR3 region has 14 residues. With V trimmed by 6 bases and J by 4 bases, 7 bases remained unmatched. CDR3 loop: CASRLSGSGYEQYF. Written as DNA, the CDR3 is TGTGCCAGCAGACTTAGCGGGAGTGGGTACGAGCAGTACTTC.

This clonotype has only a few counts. Here the CDR3 DNA reads TGTGCCAGCAGCCAAGACCGCGGGACTAGCGGGAGCCGTCACTACAATGAGCAGTTCTTC. Amino acid sequence: CASSQDRGTSGSRHYNEQFF. This sequence joins TRBV14 and TRBJ2-1, with 14 positions matching TRBD2. V shed 0 bases and J 3 bases; nucleotides not matched to a gene: 10. Looked up from germline, CDR1 is SGHDN and CDR2 is FVKESK. The CDR3 covers 20 residues.

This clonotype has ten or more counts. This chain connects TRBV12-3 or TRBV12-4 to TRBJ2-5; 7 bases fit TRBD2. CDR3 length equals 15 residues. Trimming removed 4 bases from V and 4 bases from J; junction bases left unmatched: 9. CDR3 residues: CASSSPGRNGETQYF. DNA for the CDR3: TGTGCCAGCAGTTCCCCCGGGAGGAACGGAGAGACCCAGTACTTC.

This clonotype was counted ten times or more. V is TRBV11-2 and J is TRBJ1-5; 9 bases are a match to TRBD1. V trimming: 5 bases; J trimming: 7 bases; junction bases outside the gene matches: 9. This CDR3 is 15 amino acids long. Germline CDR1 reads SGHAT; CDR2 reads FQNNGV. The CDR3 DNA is TGTGCCAGCAGCGCCCGGACAGGGGATCGGCAGCCCCAGCATTTT. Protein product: CASSARTGDRQPQHF.

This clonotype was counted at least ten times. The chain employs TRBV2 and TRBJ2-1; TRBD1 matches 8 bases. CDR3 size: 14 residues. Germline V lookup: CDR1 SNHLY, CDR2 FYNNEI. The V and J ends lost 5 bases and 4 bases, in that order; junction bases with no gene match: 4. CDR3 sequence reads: CASSRGTGYNEQFF. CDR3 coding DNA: TGTGCCAGCAGTCGCGGGACAGGATACAATGAGCAGTTCTTC. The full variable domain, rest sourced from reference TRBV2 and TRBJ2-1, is EPEVTQTPSHQVTQMGQEVILRCVPISNHLYFYWYRQILGQKVEFLVSFYNNEISEKSEIFDDQFSVERPDGSNFTLKIRSTKLEDSAMYFCASSRGTGYNEQFFGPGTRLTVL.

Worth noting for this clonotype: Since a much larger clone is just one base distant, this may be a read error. CDR3 region: CASSSTRLAGPGGYTF. The DNA for the CDR3 is TGTGCCAGCAGTTCCACGCGGTTGGCAGGCCCGGGTGGCTACACCTTC. This chain links TRBV2 with TRBJ1-2; D remains unclear. The germline V gene has CDR1 SNHLY and CDR2 FYNNEI. The CDR3 spans 16 residues. Trimming removed 5 bases from V and 7 bases from J, with 23 bases in between.

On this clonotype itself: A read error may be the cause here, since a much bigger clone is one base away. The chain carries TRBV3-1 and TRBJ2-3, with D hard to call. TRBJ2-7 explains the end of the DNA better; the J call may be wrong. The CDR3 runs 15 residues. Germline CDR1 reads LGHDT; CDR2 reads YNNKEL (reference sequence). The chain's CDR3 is CASSQVSGPEDEQYF. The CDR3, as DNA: TGTGCCAGCAGCCAAGTGTCCGGCCCTGAGGATGAGCAGTACTTC.

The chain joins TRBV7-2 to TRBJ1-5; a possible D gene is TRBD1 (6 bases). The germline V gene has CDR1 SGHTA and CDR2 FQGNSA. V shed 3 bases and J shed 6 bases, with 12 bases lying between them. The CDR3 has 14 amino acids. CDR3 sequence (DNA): TGTGCCAGCAGCTTTACAGGGTTCGGTCAGCCCCAGCATTTT. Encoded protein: CASSFTGFGQPQHF.

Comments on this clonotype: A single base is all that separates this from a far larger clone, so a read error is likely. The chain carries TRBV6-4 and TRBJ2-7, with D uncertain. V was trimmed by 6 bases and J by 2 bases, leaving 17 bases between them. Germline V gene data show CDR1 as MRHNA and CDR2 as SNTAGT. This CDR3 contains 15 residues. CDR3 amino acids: CASSRYAANPYEQYF. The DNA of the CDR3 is TGTGCCAGCAGCCGATACGCGGCAAACCCCTACGAGCAGTACTTC.

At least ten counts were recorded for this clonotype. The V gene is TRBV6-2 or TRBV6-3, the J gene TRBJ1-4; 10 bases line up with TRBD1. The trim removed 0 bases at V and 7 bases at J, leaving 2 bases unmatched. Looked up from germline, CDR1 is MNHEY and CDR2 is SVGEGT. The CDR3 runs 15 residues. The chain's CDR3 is CASSYSGTGAEKLFF. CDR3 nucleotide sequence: TGTGCCAGCAGTTACTCGGGGACAGGGGCTGAAAAACTGTTTTTT.

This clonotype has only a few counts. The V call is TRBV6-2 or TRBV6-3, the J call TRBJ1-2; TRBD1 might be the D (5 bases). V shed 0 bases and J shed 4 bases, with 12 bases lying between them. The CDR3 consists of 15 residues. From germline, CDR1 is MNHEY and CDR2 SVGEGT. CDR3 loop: CASSYSGTGGYGYTF. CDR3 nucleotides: TGTGCCAGCAGTTACTCGGGTACGGGGGGCTATGGCTACACCTTC.

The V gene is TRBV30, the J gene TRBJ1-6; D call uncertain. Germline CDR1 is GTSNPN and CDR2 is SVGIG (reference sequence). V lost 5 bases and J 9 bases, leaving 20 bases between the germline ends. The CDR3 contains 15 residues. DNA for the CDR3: TGTGCCTGGGAGAGACAAAGGAGGTTACGTTCACCCCTCCACTTT. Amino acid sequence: CAWERQRRLRSPLHF.

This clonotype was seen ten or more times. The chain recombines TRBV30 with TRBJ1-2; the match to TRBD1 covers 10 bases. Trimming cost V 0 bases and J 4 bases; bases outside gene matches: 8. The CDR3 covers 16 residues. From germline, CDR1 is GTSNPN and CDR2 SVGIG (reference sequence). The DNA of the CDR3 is TGTGCCTGGAGTGTAGAGTGGGGACAGGGGCGCTATGGCTACACCTTC. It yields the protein CAWSVEWGQGRYGYTF.

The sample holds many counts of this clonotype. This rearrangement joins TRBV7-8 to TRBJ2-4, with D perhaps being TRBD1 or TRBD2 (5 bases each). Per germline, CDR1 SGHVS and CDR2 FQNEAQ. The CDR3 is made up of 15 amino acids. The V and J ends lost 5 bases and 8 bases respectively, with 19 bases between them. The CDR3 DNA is TGTGCCAGCAGCCCCGGGGTAGGGGCGGGTCACATTCAGTACTTC. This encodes CASSPGVGAGHIQYF.

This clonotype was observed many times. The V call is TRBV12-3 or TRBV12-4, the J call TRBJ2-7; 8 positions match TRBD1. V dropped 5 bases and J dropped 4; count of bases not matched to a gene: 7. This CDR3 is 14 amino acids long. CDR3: CASSHGTGPYEQYF. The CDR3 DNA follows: TGTGCCAGCAGTCATGGGACAGGACCTTACGAGCAGTACTTC.

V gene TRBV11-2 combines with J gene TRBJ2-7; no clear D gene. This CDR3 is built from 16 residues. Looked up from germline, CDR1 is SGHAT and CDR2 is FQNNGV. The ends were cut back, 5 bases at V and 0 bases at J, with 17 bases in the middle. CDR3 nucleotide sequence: TGTGCCAGCAGCCAAGATCTTAAGTGGAGCTCCTACGAGCAGTACTTC. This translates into CASSQDLKWSSYEQYF.

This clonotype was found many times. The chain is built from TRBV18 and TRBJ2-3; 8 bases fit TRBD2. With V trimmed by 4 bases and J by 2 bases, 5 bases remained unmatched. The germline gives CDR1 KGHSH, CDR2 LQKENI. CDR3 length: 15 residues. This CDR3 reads CASSLELADTDTQYF. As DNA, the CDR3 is TGTGCCAGCTCACTTGAACTAGCGGACACAGATACGCAGTATTTT.